Listed below are T cell receptor beta chains from one sample, sequenced in a study of blood T cell repertoires in COVID-19. Generated by immunoSEQ multiplex PCR, the TCRdb table keeps only in-frame clones and is missing some. The sample carries 200,000 to 300,000 clones, 70% to 90% recorded once. The sequenced sample was PBMCs or T cells enriched from blood (not recorded which). The source is a middle-aged woman with acute COVID-19. The CDR3 runs from the conserved cysteine through the conserved F or W. A D gene is named only where the DNA matches it firmly. The size of a clone is reported for some rows only, either as once, few or many, or as a class for expanded clones.

D	V	J	size	DNA	CDR3
TRBD1	TRBV18	TRBJ1-1	NA	TGTGCCAGCTCAGGACAGGGGCCCACTGAAGCTTTCTTT	CASSGQGPTEAFF
TRBD2	TRBV28	TRBJ2-5	NA	TGTGCCAGCAGTTTACCCCTGACTAGCGGGAGGGCGACGAGAAAGTACTTC	CASSLPLTSGRATRKYF
TRBD2	TRBV28	TRBJ2-3	NA	TGTGCCAGCAGTTCACTAGCGGGAGGGGCAGATACGCAGTATTTT	CASSSLAGGADTQYF
NA	TRBV20-1	TRBJ2-5	NA	TGCAGTGCTAGCTTTGTTGAGACCCAGTACTTC	CSASFVETQYF
TRBD2	TRBV28	TRBJ2-1	NA	TGTGCCAGCAGCACAAGGGCGGGAGGGGGTGGTGACAATGAGCAGTTCTTC	CASSTRAGGGGDNEQFF
NA	TRBV12-3/TRBV12-4	TRBJ2-1	NA	TGTGCCAGCAGGCGGTTGGGTGCCCCTGAGCAGTTCTTC	CASRRLGAPEQFF
NA	TRBV15	TRBJ2-1	NA	TGTGCCACCAGCAGAGATAGCGGTGAGCAGTTCTTC	CATSRDSGEQFF
NA	TRBV5-1	TRBJ2-3	NA	TGCGCCAGCAGCTTGATAGGCAATAGCGATTGGGATACGCAGTATTTT	CASSLIGNSDWDTQYF
NA	TRBV5-6	TRBJ2-7	NA	TGTGCCAGCAGCCCCGTACTTTCCTACGAGCAGTACTTC	CASSPVLSYEQYF
NA	TRBV3-1/TRBV3-2	TRBJ2-7	few	TGTGCCAGCAGCCAAGAATATGTCGGTTGGTCGGGTGACGCGCAGTACTTC	CASSQEYVGWSGDAQYF
NA	TRBV18	TRBJ1-1	NA	TGTGCCAGCTCACGGGCACAGGGGAACACTGAAGCTTTCTTT	CASSRAQGNTEAFF
TRBD2	TRBV6-4	TRBJ2-3	NA	TGTGCCAGCAGTAAGACTAGCATGTCAGATACGCAGTATTTT	CASSKTSMSDTQYF
TRBD2	TRBV7-9	TRBJ2-1	NA	TGTGCCAGCAGCTTTTCCAGGGGACTAGCGGGAAGCTCCTACAATGAGCAGTTCTTC	CASSFSRGLAGSSYNEQFF
NA	TRBV3-1/TRBV3-2	TRBJ2-3	NA	TGTGCCAGCAGCGGCAGACTAGGATACACAGATACGCAGTATTTT	CASSGRLGYTDTQYF
NA	TRBV9	TRBJ2-1	NA	TGTGCCAGCAGCGCGGCCCCCGACTGGAAACTCTACAATGAGCAGTTCTTC	CASSAAPDWKLYNEQFF